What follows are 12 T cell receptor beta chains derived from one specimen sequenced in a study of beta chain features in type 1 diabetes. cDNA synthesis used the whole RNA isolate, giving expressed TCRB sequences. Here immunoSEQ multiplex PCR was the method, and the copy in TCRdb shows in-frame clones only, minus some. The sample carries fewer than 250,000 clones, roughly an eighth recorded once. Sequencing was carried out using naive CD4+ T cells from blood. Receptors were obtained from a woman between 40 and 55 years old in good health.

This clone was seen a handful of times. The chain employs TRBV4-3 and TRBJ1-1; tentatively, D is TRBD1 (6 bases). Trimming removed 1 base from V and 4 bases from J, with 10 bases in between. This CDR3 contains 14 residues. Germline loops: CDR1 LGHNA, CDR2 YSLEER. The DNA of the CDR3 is TGCGCCAGCAGCCAAGCTAACAGGGCCACTGAAGCTTTCTTT. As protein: CASSQANRATEAFF.

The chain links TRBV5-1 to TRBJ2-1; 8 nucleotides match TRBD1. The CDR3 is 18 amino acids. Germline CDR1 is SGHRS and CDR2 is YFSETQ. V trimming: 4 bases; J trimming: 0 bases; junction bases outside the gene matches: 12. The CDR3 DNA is TGCGCCAGCAGCCGCTTGAGACAGGGGTCGGGCTCCTACAATGAGCAGTTCTTC. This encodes CASSRLRQGSGSYNEQFF.

CDR3 bases: TGTGCCATCAGGGGACAGGCCACAGATACGCAGTATTTT. This codes for CAIRGQATDTQYF. This chain uses TRBV10-3 with TRBJ2-3, with 8 bases matching TRBD1. The CDR3 length is 13 residues. With V trimmed by 6 bases and J by 2 bases, 1 base remained unmatched. CDR1 is ENHRY, CDR2 SYGVKD, per germline.

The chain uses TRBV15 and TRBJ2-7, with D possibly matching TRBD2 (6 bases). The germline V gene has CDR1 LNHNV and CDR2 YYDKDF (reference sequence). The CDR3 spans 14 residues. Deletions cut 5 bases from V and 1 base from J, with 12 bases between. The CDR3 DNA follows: TGTGCCACCAGCGCCGCCGGGGGATCCTACGAGCAGTACTTC. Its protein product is CATSAAGGSYEQYF.

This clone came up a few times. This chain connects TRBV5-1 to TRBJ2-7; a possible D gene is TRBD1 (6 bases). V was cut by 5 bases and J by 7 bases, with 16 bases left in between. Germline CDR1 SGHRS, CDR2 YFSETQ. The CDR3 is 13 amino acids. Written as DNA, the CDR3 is TGCGCCAGCAGTCGTGGACAGCTACGGGAGCAGTACTTC. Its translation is CASSRGQLREQYF. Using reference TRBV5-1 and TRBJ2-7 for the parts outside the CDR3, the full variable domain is KAGVTQTPRYLIKTRGQQVTLSCSPISGHRSVSWYQQTPGQGLQFLFEYFSETQRNKGNFPGRFSGRQFSNSRSEMNVSTLELGDSALYLCASSRGQLREQYFGPGTRLTVT.

CDR3 DNA: TGTGCCACCAGCAGAGAGCCAGGGTATAATTCACCCCTCCACTTT. Residues: CATSREPGYNSPLHF. The V and J genes are TRBV15 and TRBJ1-6; TRBD1 might be the D (5 bases). With 0 bases removed from V and 4 bases from J, the gap between germline ends came to 7 bases. The germline gives CDR1 LNHNV, CDR2 YYDKDF (reference sequence). CDR3 length: 15 amino acids.

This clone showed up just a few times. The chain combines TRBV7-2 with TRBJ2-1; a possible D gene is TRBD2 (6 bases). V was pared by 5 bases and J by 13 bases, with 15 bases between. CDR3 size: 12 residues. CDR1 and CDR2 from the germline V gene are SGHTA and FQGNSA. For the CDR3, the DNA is TGTGCCAGCAGCCCTTATGGAGGGTTCCAGTTCTTC. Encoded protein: CASSPYGGFQFF. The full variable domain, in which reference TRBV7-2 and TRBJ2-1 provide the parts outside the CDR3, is GAGVSQSPSNKVTEKGKDVELRCDPISGHTALYWYRQSLGQGLEFLIYFQGNSAPDKSGLPSDRFSAERTGGSVSTLTIQRTQQEDSAVYLCASSPYGGFQFFGPGTRLTVL.

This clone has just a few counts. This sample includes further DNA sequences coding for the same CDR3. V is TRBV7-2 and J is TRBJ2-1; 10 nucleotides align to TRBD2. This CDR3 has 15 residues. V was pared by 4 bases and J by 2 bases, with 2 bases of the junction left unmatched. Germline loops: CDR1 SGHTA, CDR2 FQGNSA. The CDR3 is CASSSSGGAYNEQFF. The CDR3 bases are TGTGCCAGCAGCTCAAGCGGGGGGGCCTACAATGAGCAGTTCTTC.

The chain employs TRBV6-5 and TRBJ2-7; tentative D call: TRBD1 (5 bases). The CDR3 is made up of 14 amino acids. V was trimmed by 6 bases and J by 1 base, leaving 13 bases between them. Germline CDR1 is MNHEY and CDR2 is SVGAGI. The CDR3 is CASSPQGESYEQYF. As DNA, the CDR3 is TGTGCCAGCAGCCCGCAGGGTGAGTCCTACGAGCAGTACTTC.

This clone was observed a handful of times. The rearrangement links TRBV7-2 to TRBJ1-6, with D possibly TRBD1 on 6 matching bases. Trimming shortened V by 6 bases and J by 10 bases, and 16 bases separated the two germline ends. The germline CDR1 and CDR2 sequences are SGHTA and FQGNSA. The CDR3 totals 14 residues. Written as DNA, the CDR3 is TGTGCCAGCAGTCAACAGGGACCGTTGTCACCCCTCCACTTT. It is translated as CASSQQGPLSPLHF.

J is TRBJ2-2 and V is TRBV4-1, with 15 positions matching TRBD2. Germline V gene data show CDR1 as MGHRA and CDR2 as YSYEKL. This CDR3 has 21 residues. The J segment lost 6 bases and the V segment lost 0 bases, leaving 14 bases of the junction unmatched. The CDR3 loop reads CASSQDLEGLAGGQFSGELFF. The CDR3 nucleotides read TGCGCCAGCAGCCAAGATCTCGAAGGACTAGCGGGGGGGCAATTTTCCGGGGAGCTGTTTTTT.

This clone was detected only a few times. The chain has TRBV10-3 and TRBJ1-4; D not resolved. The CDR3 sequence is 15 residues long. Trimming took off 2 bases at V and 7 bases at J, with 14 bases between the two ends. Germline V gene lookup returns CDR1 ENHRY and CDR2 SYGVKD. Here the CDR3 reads CAISEGRVEGEKLFF. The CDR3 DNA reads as TGTGCCATCAGTGAGGGAAGGGTGGAGGGTGAAAAACTGTTTTTT.